This T cell receptor (beta chain) came from a study of blood T cell repertoires in COVID-19 (dated by TCRdb to the early 2020s). Regarding the research as a whole: Collaborator samples came from the United States, Italy and Spain and covered acute and convalescent phases of COVID-19. The material from the prospective study consisted of cDNA or gDNA derived from T cells, B-cell-depleted T cells, or PBMCs. Deeply sampled blood TCRbeta repertoires from subjects exposed to, actively infected with, or recovered from COVID-19 were included in the dataset. A freely available public database, intended as a resource for researchers studying the immune response to SARS-CoV-2, is where the repertoires were released. Samples came from the ongoing ImmuneRACE study (first 160 participants) plus 1,254 subjects from 6 global collaborators. A de-identified subject ID, COVID-19 status, age in years and sex were almost always included in the sample metadata. Where available, HLA class I and class II types were taken from metadata supplied by the sample provider and were not determined by assay-based typing. What the study reported, not specific to this receptor: Clinical and demographic metadata were provided uncurated, with the amount varying by source and participant.

The collaborating institutions used their own protocols to collect whole blood in K2EDTA tubes. Collaborator samples were shipped for TCRbeta analysis as frozen whole blood, isolated PBMCs, or DNA extracted from either sample type. About this clone itself: Its binding antigen is unknown. No much larger clonotype is one base removed from it; base qualities were not supplied.

The immunoSEQ Assay, a bias-controlled multiplex PCR, was used to amplify TCRbeta CDR3 regions from genomic DNA. The study's processing was this. The number of nucleated cells in each sample was estimated from the amplification of reference gene primers within the assay. Sequence reads were collapsed and filtered to measure the absolute abundance of every unique TCRbeta CDR3 rearrangement. For each sample, productive Simpson clonality was calculated as the square root of Simpson's diversity index across productive rearrangements. TCRdb holds this immuneACCESS table with in-frame rearrangements only. Some clones are missing; in checked studies, unresolved V genes explain under half, and the rest has no known cause. D and trimming come from the DNA, and the V and J calls and clone size come from that table. The table for this sample lists under 80,000 clones; 85% to 90% of them were counted only once. Of the sample, under 20% is held by the ten largest clones.

The CDR3 sequence holds 16 residues, the cysteine and phenylalanine included. CDR3 DNA only is kept here, 48 bases in frame from base 1. In the germline V gene (reference sequence), CDR1 corresponds to MNHEY and CDR2 to SMNVEV. V is cut back by 0 bases and J by 0 bases, with 4 bases in the junction unmatched. The chain is encoded by TRBV27 joined to TRBJ2-7; the junction holds 8 bases that match TRBD1. The TCR originated in a man older than 75 in a cohort sampled during active COVID-19. Sequenced: peripheral blood. This receptor carries the CDR3 CASSLSATGVSYEQYF. In nucleotide form, the sequence is TGTGCCAGCAGTTTATCTGCGACAGGGGTCTCCTACGAGCAGTACTTC.